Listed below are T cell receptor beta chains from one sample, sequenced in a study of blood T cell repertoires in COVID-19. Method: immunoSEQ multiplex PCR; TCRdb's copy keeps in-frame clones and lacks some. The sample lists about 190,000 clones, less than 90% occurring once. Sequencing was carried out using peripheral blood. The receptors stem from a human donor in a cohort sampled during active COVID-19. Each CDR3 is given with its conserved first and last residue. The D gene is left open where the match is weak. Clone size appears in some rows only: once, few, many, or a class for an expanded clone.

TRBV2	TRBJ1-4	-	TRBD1	TGTGCCAGCAGGAGAGGACAGGGCGGGCGTGAAAAACTGTTTTTT	CASRRGQGGREKLFF
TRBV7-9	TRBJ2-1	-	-	TGTGCCAGTGGGGCGGAAACGTCCTACAATGAGCAGTTCTTC	CASGAETSYNEQFF
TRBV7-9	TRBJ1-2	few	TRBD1	TGTGCCAGCAGCTCCGGACAGGGGGTAACCTATGGCTACACCTTC	CASSSGQGVTYGYTF
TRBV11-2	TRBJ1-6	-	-	TGTGCCAGCAGCCAACAGGGTTTTTCCTATAATTCACCCCTCCACTTT	CASSQQGFSYNSPLHF
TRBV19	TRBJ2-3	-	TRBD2	TGTGCCAGTAGTACCTTCAAACTAGCGGGGGGGCCCCCAGATACGCAGTATTTT	CASSTFKLAGGPPDTQYF
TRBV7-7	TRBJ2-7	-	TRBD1	TGTGCCAGCAGCAAGGAACAGGGGAAGGTTTACGAGCAGTACTTC	CASSKEQGKVYEQYF
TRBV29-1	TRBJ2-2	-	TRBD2	TGCAGCGCTACCGGGACTAGCGGCCTAAACACCGGGGAGCTGTTTTTT	CSATGTSGLNTGELFF
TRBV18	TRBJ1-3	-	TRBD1	TGTGCCAGCTCACCGGATCGGACAGGCACTGGAAACACCATATATTTT	CASSPDRTGTGNTIYF
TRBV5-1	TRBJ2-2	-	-	TGCGCCAGCAGCGCGACGGCTACAGGGTCCGGGGAGCTGTTTTTT	CASSATATGSGELFF
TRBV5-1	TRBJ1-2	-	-	TGCGCCAGCAGCCCTCGACAGGACAGAATAGGAGGCTACACCTTC	CASSPRQDRIGGYTF
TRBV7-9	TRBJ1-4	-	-	TGTGCCAGCAGCCGAGGCGGCACTAATGAAAAACTGTTTTTT	CASSRGGTNEKLFF
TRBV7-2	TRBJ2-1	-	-	TGTGCCAGCAGCTTAGGCACGGGAGTGTTTTACGATGAGCAGTTCTTC	CASSLGTGVFYDEQFF
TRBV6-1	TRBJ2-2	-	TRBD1	TGTGCCAGCAGTGCCTGGGACAGGGGTTCGACCGGGGAGCTGTTTTTT	CASSAWDRGSTGELFF
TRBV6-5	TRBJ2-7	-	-	TGTGCCAGCAGCCTCTACGAGCAGTACTTC	CASSLYEQYF
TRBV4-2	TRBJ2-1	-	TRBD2	TGTGCCAGCAGCCAACCTTCTAGCGGAATCTACAATGAGCAGTTCTTC	CASSQPSSGIYNEQFF
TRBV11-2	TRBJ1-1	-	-	TGTGCCAGCAGCTTAAGGGGGAACACTGAAGCTTTCTTT	CASSLRGNTEAFF
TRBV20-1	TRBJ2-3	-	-	TGCAGTGCTACTACAGATACGCAGTATTTT	CSATTDTQYF
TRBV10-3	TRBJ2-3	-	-	TGTGCCATCAGTCCCCGGAGGGATACAAGCACAGATACGCAGTATTTT	CAISPRRDTSTDTQYF
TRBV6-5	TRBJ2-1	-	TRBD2	TGTGCCAGCAGTTACTCGACGGGGGGGGTCGGGAATGAGCAGTTCTTC	CASSYSTGGVGNEQFF
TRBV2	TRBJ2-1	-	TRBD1	TGTGCCAGCAACTCTGACAGGGCCGCGTACAATGAGCAGTTCTTC	CASNSDRAAYNEQFF
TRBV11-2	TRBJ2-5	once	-	TGTGCCAGCAGCTTATTAGGGGCTAGGGAGACCCAGTACTTC	CASSLLGARETQYF
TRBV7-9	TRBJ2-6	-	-	TGTGCCAGCAGCAGCCGGGGTCTGAGGGGGGCCAACGTCCTGACTTTC	CASSSRGLRGANVLTF
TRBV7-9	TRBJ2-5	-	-	TGTGCCAGCAGCCCCCTGGAGAAACGAGAGACCCAGTACTTC	CASSPLEKRETQYF
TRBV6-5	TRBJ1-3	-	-	TGTGCCAGCAGTCAGGGACTCCTAGCTGGAAACACCATATATTTT	CASSQGLLAGNTIYF
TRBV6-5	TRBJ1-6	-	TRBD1	TGTGCCAGTTCTAGACAGGGGTTGCAATATTCACCCCTCCACTTT	CASSRQGLQYSPLHF